The next 23 T cell receptor beta chains were all read from a single sample in a study of a mutant IDH1 vaccine in newly diagnosed glioma. The time point was: week 23, last vaccination. The investigators gave 300 ug of mutant IDH1 20-mer peptide in each vaccine dose, together with topical imiquimod. What these receptors recognize is not known. The repertoire was sequenced with immunoSEQ multiplex PCR; TCRdb's copy has only in-frame clones and lacks some. This table holds approximately 41,000 clones, roughly 79% found once. This material consisted of PBMCs, taken from a glioma patient whose treatment included an IDH1 peptide vaccine. Every receptor here comes from a man in his forties with glioma.

This rearrangement joins TRBV5-8 to TRBJ2-5; possibly TRBD1 or TRBD2 for D (5 bases each). The CDR3 totals 15 residues. Germline V gene data show CDR1 as SGHTS and CDR2 as YDEGEE. V gave up 0 bases and J gave up 3 bases, with 12 bases separating them. CDR3 amino acids: CASSLGLLGEETQYF. The CDR3 DNA is TGTGCCAGCAGCTTGGGACTCTTGGGGGAAGAGACCCAGTACTTC.

The V and J genes are TRBV7-8 and TRBJ2-4, with D unresolved. Germline-derived CDR1 and CDR2 are SGHVS and FQNEAQ. This CDR3 region has 14 residues. Trimming removed 5 bases from V and 0 bases from J, with 8 bases in between. CDR3 DNA: TGTGCCAGCAGCAAAGAAATAGCCAAAAACATTCAGTACTTC. This encodes CASSKEIAKNIQYF.

V usage is TRBV19 and J usage is TRBJ2-7; D gene unclear. The CDR3 runs 17 residues. Germline loops: CDR1 LNHDA, CDR2 SQIVND (reference sequence). With 3 bases removed from V and 1 base from J, the gap between germline ends came to 19 bases. CDR3 in amino acids: CASSIFVSRQVSYEQYF. For the CDR3, the DNA is TGTGCCAGTAGTATTTTCGTCTCGAGGCAGGTATCCTACGAGCAGTACTTC.

The rearrangement joins TRBV7-2 to TRBJ2-5; 7 bases map to TRBD2. The V and J ends lost 0 bases and 2 bases, in that order; junction bases with no gene match: 3. From germline, CDR1 is SGHTA and CDR2 FQGNSA. This CDR3 has 15 amino acids. In nucleotides, the CDR3 is TGTGCCAGCAGCTTAGCCGGGGGGAGACAAGAGACCCAGTACTTC. Amino acid sequence: CASSLAGGRQETQYF.

CDR3 sequence (DNA): TGTGCCATCAGTGAGGCCGGGGGACAGGGTGCCTACGAGCAGTACTTC. Translation: CAISEAGGQGAYEQYF. This chain links TRBV10-3 with TRBJ2-7; 9 bases map to TRBD1. V shed 2 bases and J 2 bases; nucleotides not matched to a gene: 7. Germline V gene data show CDR1 as ENHRY and CDR2 as SYGVKD. The CDR3 contains 16 residues.

J is TRBJ2-2 and V is TRBV10-3; possibly TRBD2 for D (6 bases). Per germline, CDR1 ENHRY and CDR2 SYGVKD. The CDR3 runs to 14 residues. Trimming pared 3 bases from V and 5 bases from J, leaving 10 bases between. The CDR3 DNA reads TGTGCCATCAGTGACTGGGCGGGAACCGGGGAGCTGTTTTTT. Translating it yields CAISDWAGTGELFF.

This chain connects TRBV5-4 to TRBJ2-3; 8 positions match TRBD2. This CDR3 spans 16 amino acids. J gave up 1 base and V 3 bases, and 7 bases lay outside the gene matches. CDR1 SGHNT and CDR2 YYREEE come from the germline V gene (reference sequence). The CDR3 sequence is CASSSRRSGGTDTQYF. The CDR3 DNA follows: TGTGCCAGCAGCTCCCGGCGTAGCGGGGGCACAGATACGCAGTATTTT.

This chain joins TRBV5-4 and TRBJ1-6; tentatively, D is TRBD1 (6 bases). Germline CDR1 SGHNT, CDR2 YYREEE (reference sequence). With 1 base removed from V and 10 bases from J, the gap between germline ends came to 12 bases. The CDR3 has 14 residues. The CDR3 reads CASSLWGARSPLHF. CDR3 sequence (DNA): TGTGCCAGCAGCTTGTGGGGGGCTAGGTCACCCCTCCACTTT.

The chain uses TRBV19 and TRBJ2-3; no firm D call. There are 14 residues in the CDR3. The V and J ends lost 1 base and 6 bases respectively, with 11 bases between them. Germline V lookup: CDR1 LNHDA, CDR2 SQIVND (reference sequence). The CDR3 sequence is CASSIGASFDTQYF. In DNA, the CDR3 is TGTGCCAGTAGTATAGGTGCTAGTTTTGATACGCAGTATTTT.

V is TRBV4-3 and J is TRBJ2-2, with 8 bases identical to TRBD2. In germline, CDR1 is LGHNA, CDR2 YSLEER. V lost 6 bases and J lost 13; bases outside the gene matches: 19. The CDR3 loop spans 16 amino acids. In DNA form, the CDR3 reads TGCGCCAGCAGTCAGCTTAGTAAGCGGGAGAAACGAGCGCTGTTTTTT. As protein: CASSQLSKREKRALFF.

This clone was picked up one time. V gene TRBV13 combines with J gene TRBJ2-7; no reliable D call. Germline V gene data show CDR1 as PRHDT and CDR2 as FYEKMQ (reference sequence). The V end lost 4 bases, the J end lost 0 bases, and 10 bases lay between the germline ends. The CDR3 loop spans 14 amino acids. CDR3 loop: CASSSSGSSYEQYF. DNA for the CDR3: TGTGCCAGCAGCTCCTCGGGTAGCTCCTACGAGCAGTACTTC. Complete variable domain (other parts from reference TRBV13 and TRBJ2-7): AAGVIQSPRHLIKEKRETATLKCYPIPRHDTVYWYQQGPGQDPQFLISFYEKMQSDKGSIPDRFSAQQFSDYHSELNMSSLELGDSALYFCASSSSGSSYEQYFGPGTRLTVT.

The chain employs TRBV7-8 and TRBJ2-5; 7 bases line up with TRBD2. This CDR3 is built from 18 residues. Looked up from germline, CDR1 is SGHVS and CDR2 is FQNEAQ. V trimming: 1 base; J trimming: 1 base; junction bases outside the gene matches: 12. CDR3 sequence reads: CASSLVVFSGGPQETQYF. CDR3 in DNA: TGTGCCAGCAGCTTAGTAGTTTTCTCGGGGGGTCCCCAAGAGACCCAGTACTTC.

The chain joins TRBV18 to TRBJ2-5; D not certain. Trimming removed 2 bases from V and 2 bases from J, with 6 bases in between. The CDR3 has 13 residues. Per the germline V gene, CDR1 is KGHSH and CDR2 is LQKENI. CDR3 sequence reads: CASSPNHQETQYF. The CDR3 region has the DNA TGTGCCAGCTCACCAAATCATCAAGAGACCCAGTACTTC.

The V and J genes are TRBV7-8 and TRBJ1-2; 12 bases fit TRBD1. V dropped 5 bases and J dropped 4; count of bases not matched to a gene: 5. Germline-derived CDR1 and CDR2 are SGHVS and FQNEAQ. CDR3 size: 15 residues. This chain's CDR3 is CASSGTGGGGYGYTF. The CDR3 region has the DNA TGTGCCAGCAGCGGGACAGGGGGCGGCGGCTATGGCTACACCTTC.

V usage is TRBV5-1 and J usage is TRBJ2-2; D is uncertain. Trimming cost V 5 bases and J 2 bases, with 13 bases left between them. CDR1 and CDR2 from the germline V gene are SGHRS and YFSETQ. The CDR3 consists of 15 residues. CDR3 loop: CASRPGDINTGELFF. In DNA, the CDR3 is TGCGCCAGCAGGCCGGGCGATATCAACACCGGGGAGCTGTTTTTT.

V gene TRBV2 combines with J gene TRBJ1-5; D might be TRBD1 (5 bases). Deletions cut 6 bases from V and 3 bases from J, with 9 bases between. The CDR3 is 13 amino acids. In germline, CDR1 is SNHLY, CDR2 FYNNEI. The CDR3 loop reads CASRDTPNQPQHF. DNA of the CDR3: TGTGCCAGCAGGGACACCCCCAATCAGCCCCAGCATTTT.

The V and J genes are TRBV28 and TRBJ2-6; D might be TRBD1 (6 bases). V lost 1 base and J lost 2, with 18 bases in between. The CDR3 sequence is 19 residues long. Germline loops: CDR1 MDHEN, CDR2 SYDVKM. DNA for the CDR3: TGTGCCAGCAGTTTATACCTAGGGGGAGAAGAAACTGGGGCCAACGTCCTGACTTTC. Translated: CASSLYLGGEETGANVLTF.

The chain has TRBV6-5 and TRBJ1-2; 7 positions match TRBD1. The ends lost 6 bases at V and 2 bases at J; junction bases unmatched: 9. The CDR3 has 15 amino acids. The V gene's germline CDR1 is MNHEY and CDR2 SVGAGI. The CDR3 region is CASSSQPGQNYGYTF. DNA of the CDR3: TGTGCCAGCAGCTCTCAACCGGGACAGAACTATGGCTACACCTTC.

The chain recombines TRBV4-3 with TRBJ2-5; D tentatively reads TRBD1 or TRBD2 (6 bases each). Germline-derived CDR1 and CDR2 are LGHNA and YSLEER. The CDR3 is 15 residues long. V lost 4 bases, J lost 2 bases, and 14 bases lay in between. The CDR3 DNA follows: TGCGCCAGCAGCCGTAGGGGGGCCGCTCAAGAGACCCAGTACTTC. Protein: CASSRRGAAQETQYF.

The rearrangement joins TRBV29-1 to TRBJ2-1, with 11 bases lining up with TRBD1. Trimming removed 8 bases from V and 7 bases from J; junction bases left unmatched: 7. The length of the CDR3 is 13 residues. Germline CDR1 is SQVTM and CDR2 is ANQGSEA. The CDR3 nucleotides read TGCAGCAAAACGGACAGGGGGCGAAATGAGCAGTTCTTC. Amino acids: CSKTDRGRNEQFF.

For this clone: At one of its ends the junction is not consistent with the germline gene, which may arise from a read error. J is TRBJ2-5 and V is TRBV7-7, with TRBD1 matching 7 bases. The CDR3 covers 14 residues. Germline V gene lookup returns CDR1 SSHAT and CDR2 FNYEAQ (reference sequence). Here the CDR3 DNA reads TGTGCTAGCAGCCCAGGGGGACGGCGGGAGACCCAGTACTTC. Residues: CASSPGGRRETQYF.

The chain links TRBV19 to TRBJ1-1, with D possibly being TRBD1 (5 bases). Germline loops: CDR1 LNHDA, CDR2 SQIVND (reference sequence). This CDR3 contains 12 residues. V lost 3 bases and J 4 bases, leaving 6 bases between the germline ends. The CDR3 loop is CASSMRGTEAFF. The DNA of the CDR3 is TGTGCCAGTAGTATGAGGGGCACTGAAGCTTTCTTT.

Regarding this clone: The junction and the germline gene differ at one end; a read error may be behind it. Additional DNA sequences in this sample encode the identical CDR3. The V gene is TRBV7-2, the J gene TRBJ1-3, with 7 bases identical to TRBD1. The CDR3 loop spans 16 amino acids. The germline CDR1 and CDR2 sequences are SGHTA and FQGNSA. This chain's CDR3 is CASSLEGGGDGNTIYF. The DNA of the CDR3 is TGTGCCAGCAGCTTAGAGGGAGGGGGCGACGGAAATACCATATATTTT.